A selection of T cell receptor beta chains follows, all from one sample in a study of blood T cell repertoires in COVID-19. Measured with immunoSEQ multiplex PCR; TCRdb has only the in-frame clones, and not every one. The table lists 200,000 to 250,000 clones, just over 85% of them singletons. The sample taken for sequencing was peripheral blood. The receptors shown here come from a man between 50 and 59 years old with acute or convalescent COVID-19. Each CDR3 is given without its conserved first and last residue.

j_gene: TRBJ1-5
v_gene: TRBV6-5
CDR3aa: ATRRGRGVNQPQH

j_gene: TRBJ1-6
v_gene: TRBV7-8
CDR3aa: ASSPRQGRGGSYNSPLH

j_gene: TRBJ1-2
v_gene: TRBV6-1
CDR3aa: ASSDLGGNGYT

j_gene: TRBJ2-2
v_gene: TRBV29-1
CDR3aa: SVEHRRGTTGELF

j_gene: TRBJ2-3
v_gene: TRBV30
CDR3aa: AWRGLGDTQY

j_gene: TRBJ1-2
v_gene: TRBV5-5
CDR3aa: ASSQTGGQGYT

j_gene: TRBJ1-2
v_gene: TRBV7-2
CDR3aa: ASRWGVANYGYT

j_gene: TRBJ1-5
v_gene: TRBV6-5
CDR3aa: ASSRQGYSNQPQH

j_gene: TRBJ2-1
v_gene: TRBV9
CDR3aa: ASSVGGWDEQF

j_gene: TRBJ1-3
v_gene: TRBV3-1/TRBV3-2
CDR3aa: ASSHSDKAGNTIY

j_gene: TRBJ1-1
v_gene: TRBV5-1
CDR3aa: ASSLAGQAGTEAF

j_gene: TRBJ2-3
v_gene: TRBV6-5
CDR3aa: ASSYSKYTDTQY

j_gene: TRBJ1-4
v_gene: TRBV2
CDR3aa: ASSDSGRGEKLF

j_gene: TRBJ2-7
v_gene: TRBV5-4
CDR3aa: ASSPRQGYTYEQY

j_gene: TRBJ1-5
v_gene: TRBV6-5
CDR3aa: ASSPGTLDPQH

j_gene: TRBJ2-1
v_gene: TRBV2
CDR3aa: ASSEASASRSGF

j_gene: TRBJ2-3
v_gene: TRBV3-1/TRBV3-2
CDR3aa: ASSPGTSGTLRTDTQY

j_gene: TRBJ1-2
v_gene: TRBV6-6
CDR3aa: ASSWGQDRAWGYT

j_gene: TRBJ1-6
v_gene: TRBV9
CDR3aa: ASSVDAPVGGFYSPLH

j_gene: TRBJ2-4
v_gene: TRBV27
CDR3aa: ASSGTGGTKLAKNIQY

j_gene: TRBJ2-1
v_gene: TRBV9
CDR3aa: ASGGQGARSSYNEQF

j_gene: TRBJ1-2
v_gene: TRBV5-5
CDR3aa: ASSRGTVYGYT

j_gene: TRBJ1-5
v_gene: TRBV7-2
CDR3aa: ASSLYRQPQH

j_gene: TRBJ1-1
v_gene: TRBV7-9
CDR3aa: ASSYAQARGAF

j_gene: TRBJ2-7
v_gene: TRBV21-1
CDR3aa: ASGSCWEQY

j_gene: TRBJ1-6
v_gene: TRBV2
CDR3aa: ASGQMVNSPLH

j_gene: TRBJ1-2
v_gene: TRBV3-1/TRBV3-2
CDR3aa: ASSQGDSPGYGYT

j_gene: TRBJ1-5
v_gene: TRBV5-5
CDR3aa: ASSLVESNQPQH

j_gene: TRBJ1-2
v_gene: TRBV12-5
CDR3aa: ASGSPRRENGNYGYT

j_gene: TRBJ1-1
v_gene: TRBV6-5
CDR3aa: ASNEQGGGYTEAF

j_gene: TRBJ1-3
v_gene: TRBV2
CDR3aa: ASMEGSGNTIY

j_gene: TRBJ2-5
v_gene: TRBV29-1
CDR3aa: SVKPGQAQETQY

j_gene: TRBJ1-1
v_gene: TRBV3-1/TRBV3-2
CDR3aa: ASSQAGGRKNTEAF

j_gene: TRBJ1-1
v_gene: TRBV6-5
CDR3aa: AIKLTGRTEAF

j_gene: TRBJ2-2
v_gene: TRBV15
CDR3aa: ATRLPSLGDTGELF

j_gene: TRBJ2-5
v_gene: TRBV4-1
CDR3aa: ASSQDIVDGETQY

j_gene: TRBJ2-7
v_gene: TRBV14
CDR3aa: ASRKTGTGDTYEQY

j_gene: TRBJ1-2
v_gene: TRBV5-1
CDR3aa: ASSLFGGNYGYT

j_gene: TRBJ2-2
v_gene: TRBV6-6
CDR3aa: ASRLREAGELF

j_gene: TRBJ2-5
v_gene: TRBV5-4
CDR3aa: ASSLRTAQETQY

j_gene: TRBJ1-1
v_gene: TRBV5-1
CDR3aa: ASTPSTLNTEAF

j_gene: TRBJ1-1
v_gene: TRBV5-6
CDR3aa: ASSLHRGLGRNTEAF

j_gene: TRBJ1-1
v_gene: TRBV7-9
CDR3aa: ATTPGSLIRFTEAF

j_gene: TRBJ1-2
v_gene: TRBV5-1
CDR3aa: ASSQQGLFNGGYGYT

j_gene: TRBJ2-5
v_gene: TRBV2
CDR3aa: ASSPAAAWETQY